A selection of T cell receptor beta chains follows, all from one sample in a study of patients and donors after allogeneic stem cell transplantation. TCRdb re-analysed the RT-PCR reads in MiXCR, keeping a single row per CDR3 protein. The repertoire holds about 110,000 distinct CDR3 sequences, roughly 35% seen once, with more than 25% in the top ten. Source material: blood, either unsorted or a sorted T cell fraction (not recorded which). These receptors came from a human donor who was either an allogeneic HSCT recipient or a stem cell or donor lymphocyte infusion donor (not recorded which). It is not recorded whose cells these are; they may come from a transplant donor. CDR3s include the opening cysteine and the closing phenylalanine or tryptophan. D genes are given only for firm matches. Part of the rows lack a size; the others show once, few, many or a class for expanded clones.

CSAIRVTEAFF TGCAGTGCTATCAGGGTAACTGAAGCTTTCTTT NA TRBV20-1 11 TRBJ1-1 NA
CASSRGAASPLHF TGTGCCAGCAGTCGTGGGGCGGCCTCACCCCTCCACTTT medium-sized TRBV12-3/TRBV12-4 13 TRBJ1-6 NA
CASSSGQNQETQYF TGTGCCAGCAGCTCCGGACAGAACCAAGAGACCCAGTACTTC NA TRBV11-3 14 TRBJ2-5 NA
CSASPRVDSNQPQHF TGCAGTGCTAGCCCCCGAGTGGATAGCAATCAGCCCCAGCATTTT few TRBV20-1 15 TRBJ1-5 NA
CASSGGETQYF TGTGCCAGCTCGGGGGGAGAGACCCAGTACTTC few TRBV7-2 11 TRBJ2-5 TRBD2
CASSVGLAGIYNEQFF TGCGCCAGCAGTGTCGGACTAGCGGGAATATACAATGAGCAGTTCTTC NA TRBV10-1 16 TRBJ2-1 TRBD2
CASSYDRRTKAQYF TGTGCCAGCAGTTACGACAGGAGGACAAAGGCCCAGTACTTC once TRBV12-3/TRBV12-4 14 TRBJ2-5 NA
CASSISPGAVLNQPQHF TGTGCCAGTAGTATTTCCCCTGGGGCAGTCCTCAATCAGCCCCAGCATTTT once TRBV19 17 TRBJ1-5 NA
CASSQWGTSGSYEQYF TGTGCCAGCAGCCAATGGGGAACTAGCGGCTCCTACGAGCAGTACTTC NA TRBV4-2 16 TRBJ2-7 TRBD2
CSVLTGSEDYEQYF TGCAGCGTTCTGACAGGGTCAGAGGATTACGAGCAGTACTTC NA TRBV29-1 14 TRBJ2-7 TRBD1
CASSGLGIVSYTEAFF TGTGCCAGCAGCGGCCTCGGGATTGTTTCGTATACTGAAGCTTTCTTT NA TRBV9 16 TRBJ1-1 NA
CASSKRQTNQPQHF TGTGCCAGCAGCAAACGACAGACCAATCAGCCCCAGCATTTT NA TRBV7-2 14 TRBJ1-5 NA
CSAPRGGGGVNQPQHF TGCAGTGCACCCCGCGGGGGAGGGGGCGTCAATCAGCCCCAGCATTTT NA TRBV20-1 16 TRBJ1-5 TRBD1
CATRRPPGNQPQHF TGTGCCACCAGGCGCCCCCCAGGCAATCAGCCCCAGCATTTT NA TRBV24-1 14 TRBJ1-5 NA
CATSLAGARNEQFF TGTGCCACCAGTTTAGCGGGAGCTCGTAATGAGCAGTTCTTC NA TRBV24-1 14 TRBJ2-1 TRBD2
CASSLTANTEAFF TGTGCCAGCAGCTTAACTGCAAACACTGAAGCTTTCTTT few TRBV7-3 13 TRBJ1-1 NA
CASSPSSWEGFSGYTF TGTGCCAGCAGCCCCTCGAGTTGGGAGGGATTCTCTGGCTACACCTTC NA TRBV9 16 TRBJ1-2 NA
CASSLGLVGNEQFF TGTGCCAGCAGCTTGGGACTAGTGGGAAATGAGCAGTTCTTC few TRBV5-4 14 TRBJ2-1 NA
CASRQGVGPVNQPQHF TGTGCCAGTCGACAAGGTGTGGGGCCAGTCAATCAGCCCCAGCATTTT few TRBV19 16 TRBJ1-5 NA
CASSLEQGGSTDTQYF TGCGCCAGCAGCTTGGAACAGGGCGGAAGCACAGATACGCAGTATTTT few TRBV5-1 16 TRBJ2-3 NA
CASSPRQGRMNTEAFF TGTGCCAGCAGCCCTAGACAGGGGCGAATGAACACTGAAGCTTTCTTT NA TRBV5-5 16 TRBJ1-1 TRBD1
CSVEDRKGTSVYEQYF TGCAGCGTTGAAGATCGGAAAGGGACTAGCGTCTACGAGCAGTACTTC NA TRBV29-1 16 TRBJ2-7 TRBD2
CASRNNKYNEQFF TGTGCCAGCAGAAACAACAAGTACAATGAGCAGTTCTTC NA TRBV6-5 13 TRBJ2-1 NA
CASSGLVGETQYF TGTGCCAGCTCCGGACTAGTTGGCGAGACCCAGTACTTC few TRBV18 13 TRBJ2-5 TRBD2
CASSRTGGMAQHF TGTGCCAGCAGTCGGACAGGGGGAATGGCCCAGCATTTT NA TRBV12-3/TRBV12-4 13 TRBJ1-5 TRBD1
CATSESRAAGANVLTF TGTGCCACCAGCGAGAGCAGGGCCGCTGGGGCCAACGTCCTGACTTTC once TRBV15 16 TRBJ2-6 NA
CASSSWGPAQPQHF TGTGCCAGCAGTAGCTGGGGACCTGCTCAGCCCCAGCATTTT NA TRBV12-3/TRBV12-4 14 TRBJ1-5 NA
CASSLGNSPLHF TGTGCCAGCAGCTTAGGAAATTCACCCCTCCACTTT NA TRBV7-2 12 TRBJ1-6 NA
CASSGTGNQPQHF TGTGCCAGCAGCGGGACAGGCAATCAGCCCCAGCATTTT many TRBV9 13 TRBJ1-5 NA
CSVETGTYEQYF TGCAGCGTAGAGACAGGAACCTACGAGCAGTACTTC NA TRBV29-1 12 TRBJ2-7 NA
CASSRDFTDTQYF TGTGCCAGCAGCCGGGACTTCACAGATACGCAGTATTTT NA TRBV28 13 TRBJ2-3 NA
CSARDSAGYQPQHF TGCAGTGCTAGAGATAGTGCCGGGTATCAGCCCCAGCATTTT few TRBV20-1 14 TRBJ1-5 NA
CASSLTVSGANVLTF TGTGCCAGCAGTTTAACCGTCTCTGGGGCCAACGTCCTGACTTTC NA TRBV12-3/TRBV12-4 15 TRBJ2-6 NA
CASSTLLAGVDEQYF TGTGCCAGCAGCACCCTACTAGCGGGAGTAGACGAGCAGTACTTC few TRBV12-3/TRBV12-4 15 TRBJ2-7 TRBD2
CATSDPPLAGVTDTQYF TGTGCCACCAGTGATCCTCCTCTAGCGGGAGTGACAGATACGCAGTATTTT NA TRBV24-1 17 TRBJ2-3 TRBD2
CATGGGYTF TGTGCCACAGGAGGAGGCTACACCTTC NA TRBV6-5 9 TRBJ1-2 NA
CASKGGGYNEQFF TGTGCCAGCAAGGGAGGGGGGTACAATGAGCAGTTCTTC NA TRBV12-3/TRBV12-4 13 TRBJ2-1 NA
CSVESPEALFNYGYTF TGCAGCGTTGAAAGCCCCGAAGCCTTATTTAACTATGGCTACACCTTC few TRBV29-1 16 TRBJ1-2 NA
CSARDREWYNEQFF TGCAGTGCTAGAGATCGGGAGTGGTACAATGAGCAGTTCTTC NA TRBV20-1 14 TRBJ2-1 NA
CASSLAGQYQETQYF TGCGCCAGCAGCTTGGCGGGGCAGTACCAAGAGACCCAGTACTTC few TRBV5-1 15 TRBJ2-5 NA
CASSLTGGTNTEAFF TGTGCCAGCAGCCTGACAGGGGGGACGAACACTGAAGCTTTCTTT NA TRBV6-5 15 TRBJ1-1 TRBD1
CAISELAGNTDTQYF TGTGCCATCAGTGAGCTAGCGGGAAACACAGATACGCAGTATTTT NA TRBV10-3 15 TRBJ2-3 TRBD2
CSARWHEQFF TGCAGTGCTAGATGGCATGAGCAGTTCTTC NA TRBV20-1 10 TRBJ2-1 NA
CASSYPGGNSPLHF TGTGCCAGCAGTTACCCGGGGGGGAATTCACCCCTCCACTTT few TRBV6-6 14 TRBJ1-6 NA
CATSRTVQETQYF TGTGCCACCAGCAGGACAGTCCAAGAGACCCAGTACTTC NA TRBV15 13 TRBJ2-5 NA
CSAWTPNIQYF TGCAGTGCTTGGACCCCGAACATTCAGTACTTC few TRBV20-1 11 TRBJ2-4 NA
CSARDLRTGDSYGYTF TGCAGTGCTAGAGATTTACGGACAGGGGATAGCTATGGCTACACCTTC many TRBV20-1 16 TRBJ1-2 TRBD1
CASSQAGKNSGSEYEQYF TGTGCCAGCAGCCAAGCAGGGAAGAATAGCGGGAGTGAGTACGAGCAGTACTTC NA TRBV3-2 18 TRBJ2-7 NA
CASSFGAGGGYGYTF TGTGCCAGCAGTTTTGGCGCAGGGGGGGGCTATGGCTACACCTTC NA TRBV12-3/TRBV12-4 15 TRBJ1-2 TRBD1
CASSLRVAGLQETQYF TGTGCCAGCAGTTTGAGGGTAGCGGGTCTCCAAGAGACCCAGTACTTC NA TRBV12-3/TRBV12-4 16 TRBJ2-5 TRBD2
CASRFDGPRYNEQFF TGTGCCAGCAGGTTTGACGGACCGAGATACAATGAGCAGTTCTTC NA TRBV25-1 15 TRBJ2-1 NA
CASSRGDGTGELFF TGTGCCAGCTCACGAGGTGACGGGACCGGGGAGCTGTTTTTT NA TRBV6-5 14 TRBJ2-2 NA
CASSLYTTGELFF TGTGCCAGCAGCCTTTATACCACCGGGGAGCTGTTTTTT NA TRBV11-2 13 TRBJ2-2 NA
CSANRDTSNTEAFF TGCAGTGCTAACCGGGACACCTCAAACACTGAAGCTTTCTTT few TRBV20-1 14 TRBJ1-1 NA
CASSLIRGQGLNTEAFF TGTGCCAGCAGCTTAATCAGAGGCCAGGGATTGAACACTGAAGCTTTCTTT NA TRBV11-2 17 TRBJ1-1 NA